This T cell receptor beta chain was captured in a study of OX40 agonist ivuxolimab in advanced cancers. Study overall: An agonistic human IgG2 monoclonal antibody against OX40 (CD134) was given. Aged roughly 23 to 85 with a mean of around 60 years, they were almost 85% male. Findings of the study overall: At 0.1 to 3.0 mg/kg, CD4+ and CD8+ blood T cells expanded clonally by week 6.

Concerning this clone itself: Its antigen is unknown.

The V end lost 5 bases, the J end lost 5 bases, and 10 bases lay between the germline ends. The CDR3 length is 13 residues. Germline values: CDR1 SGHAT, CDR2 FQDESV (reference sequence). Clones were read by immunoSEQ multiplex PCR, and TCRdb kept only the in-frame ones, dropping some. Found here are around 25,000 clones, approximately 85% of them singletons; the top ten hold 16%. The sequence derives from an adult with an advanced solid tumor such as melanoma, head and neck, liver or kidney cancer. The rearrangement links TRBV11-1 to TRBJ2-1; D may be TRBD2 (5 bases). The specimen was CD4+ or CD8+ T cells sorted from blood, collected in a trial of the OX40 agonist ivuxolimab. CDR3 loop: CASSRTSDNEQFF. DNA for the CDR3: TGTGCCAGCAGCCGGACTTCGGACAATGAGCAGTTCTTC.